The 28 T cell receptor beta chains in this list originate from one sample, sequenced in a study of cytomegalovirus exposure and HLA in healthy donors. The PCR contained 60 Vbeta and 13 Jbeta primers. The protocol was immunoSEQ multiplex PCR, while the TCRdb copy is restricted to in-frame clones and leaves out a portion. This sample has about 160,000 clones; roughly four fifths occur once, and the top ten carry 3.1%. Sequencing was performed on PBMCs. These receptors came from a woman aged 35 to 49 in good health and CMV-seronegative.

The chain is built from TRBV2 and TRBJ2-7; D is possibly TRBD2 (7 bases). Trimming cost V 4 bases and J 5 bases, with 18 bases left between them. The CDR3 consists of 15 residues. Germline-derived CDR1 and CDR2 are SNHLY and FYNNEI. CDR3 residues: CASSAGGGLAHEQYF. For the CDR3, the DNA is TGTGCCAGCAGTGCTGGCGGGGGCCTAGCCCACGAGCAGTACTTC.

The chain joins TRBV6-5 to TRBJ1-2, with 9 nucleotides matching TRBD1. Germline V gene sequence: CDR1 MNHEY, CDR2 SVGAGI. The trim removed 6 bases at V and 7 bases at J, leaving 6 bases unmatched. This CDR3 spans 13 amino acids. The CDR3 spells CASRGQGLAGYTF. The CDR3 nucleotides are TGTGCCAGCAGGGGACAGGGCCTGGCTGGCTACACCTTC.

V is TRBV27 and J is TRBJ1-4, with 11 bases identical to TRBD1. The CDR3 contains 16 residues. The germline CDR1 and CDR2 sequences are MNHEY and SMNVEV (reference sequence). The trim removed 6 bases at V and 4 bases at J, leaving 7 bases unmatched. Here the CDR3 reads CASSRDRGLGNEKLFF. The DNA of the CDR3 is TGTGCCAGCAGCCGGGACAGGGGGTTAGGTAATGAAAAACTGTTTTTT.

CDR3 protein: CASSFREGVNTEAFF. CDR3 nucleotides: TGTGCCAGCAGTTTCAGGGAAGGGGTTAACACTGAAGCTTTCTTT. The V call is TRBV6-5, the J call TRBJ1-1; D perhaps matches TRBD1 (5 bases). This CDR3 region has 15 residues. The germline gives CDR1 MNHEY, CDR2 SVGAGI. V lost 4 bases to trimming and J lost 2 bases, with 14 bases between them.

The gene calls are TRBV5-6 and TRBJ1-1; D possibly corresponds to TRBD1 (5 bases). From germline, CDR1 is SGHDT and CDR2 YYEEEE. This CDR3 spans 15 amino acids. V dropped 3 bases and J dropped 0 bases, with 12 bases sitting between them. The CDR3 sequence is CASSWAGFMNTEAFF. CDR3 bases: TGTGCCAGCAGCTGGGCAGGGTTCATGAACACTGAAGCTTTCTTT.

This rearrangement joins TRBV11-3 to TRBJ2-1, with 15 positions matching TRBD2. The ends lost 4 bases at V and 8 bases at J; junction bases unmatched: 12. This CDR3 contains 18 residues. Per the germline V gene, CDR1 is SGHNT and CDR2 is YENEEA. The CDR3 bases are TGTGCCAGCAGCTCTTCCGACGGACTAGCGGGGGGGGCTTATGAGCAGTTCTTC. Its protein product is CASSSSDGLAGGAYEQFF.

The chain employs TRBV7-8 and TRBJ1-3, with 9 bases aligning to TRBD1. The trim removed 6 bases at V and 4 bases at J, leaving 10 bases unmatched. There are 16 residues in the CDR3. In germline, CDR1 is SGHVS, CDR2 FQNEAQ. The chain's CDR3 is CASSLRGQGPGNTIYF. Here the CDR3 DNA reads TGTGCCAGCAGTCTTCGGGGACAGGGTCCGGGAAACACCATATATTTT. Based on the CDR3 plus reference TRBV7-8 and TRBJ1-3, the full variable domain is GAGVSQSPRYKVAKRGQDVALRCDPISGHVSLFWYQQALGQGPEFLTYFQNEAQLDKSGLPSDRFFAERPEGSVSTLKIQRTQQEDSAVYLCASSLRGQGPGNTIYFGEGSWLTVV.

About this clone: Germline and junction disagree at one end, which may indicate a read error. This CDR3 is also generated by other DNA sequences in the sample. The CDR3 spells CASSITTNYGYTF. CDR3 sequence (DNA): TGTGCCAGTAGTATAACTACTAATTATGGCTACACCTTC. The chain is built from TRBV19 and TRBJ1-2; D is unresolved. The CDR3 has 13 residues. Germline loops: CDR1 LNHDA, CDR2 SQIVND (reference sequence).

CDR3 nucleotide sequence: TGCGCCAGCAGCCCCCGACAGCCTTCTAGGGAAAAACTGTTTTTT. This gives the protein CASSPRQPSREKLFF. The chain carries TRBV5-1 and TRBJ1-4, with D maybe TRBD1 (5 bases). This CDR3 comprises 15 residues. CDR1 and CDR2 (germline): SGHRS, YFSETQ. Trimming took off 4 bases at V and 8 bases at J, with 18 bases between the two ends.

As regards this clone: This specimen includes other DNA sequences encoding the same CDR3. This rearrangement joins TRBV5-1 to TRBJ2-7; the match to TRBD1 covers 10 bases. The J segment lost 3 bases and the V segment lost 4 bases, leaving 7 bases of the junction unmatched. The CDR3 totals 15 residues. Germline V gene data show CDR1 as SGHRS and CDR2 as YFSETQ. As DNA, the CDR3 is TGCGCCAGCAGCCGAGACGGACAGGGGGGCTACGAGCAGTACTTC. It codes for CASSRDGQGGYEQYF.

J is TRBJ2-1 and V is TRBV5-6, with D possibly TRBD2 on 5 matching bases. Germline values: CDR1 SGHDT, CDR2 YYEEEE. Trimming cost V 5 bases and J 4 bases, with 13 bases left between them. CDR3 length: 14 amino acids. The CDR3 sequence: CASRSRRDYNEQFF. The CDR3 DNA reads TGTGCCAGCAGATCGCGTCGGGATTACAATGAGCAGTTCTTC.

This clone was seen a few times. The chain is built from TRBV7-9 and TRBJ2-5; the match to TRBD2 covers 7 bases. Trimming at V came to 6 bases and at J to 1 base, leaving 5 bases not matched to a gene. Germline CDR1 is SEHNR and CDR2 is FQNEAQ (reference sequence). CDR3 length equals 14 residues. This CDR3 is CASSPTSVQETQYF. Written as DNA, the CDR3 is TGTGCCAGCAGTCCTACTAGCGTCCAAGAGACCCAGTACTTC.

The chain employs TRBV5-1 and TRBJ2-3; TRBD2 aligns across 8 bases. The germline CDR1 and CDR2 sequences are SGHRS and YFSETQ. This CDR3 has 15 residues. Losses at the gene ends were 3 bases for V and 5 bases for J; bases not matched to a gene: 8. CDR3 sequence: CASSSGYGTRDTQYF. The CDR3, as DNA: TGCGCCAGCAGCTCAGGGTACGGGACTAGAGATACGCAGTATTTT.

CDR3 in amino acids: CASSPVGQGDAEAFF. CDR3 nucleotide sequence: TGTGCCAGCAGCCCAGTAGGACAGGGGGACGCTGAAGCTTTCTTT. The rearrangement joins TRBV7-8 to TRBJ1-1; 10 positions match TRBD1. The J segment lost 6 bases and the V segment lost 5 bases, leaving 9 bases of the junction unmatched. The CDR3 consists of 15 residues. Germline V gives CDR1 SGHVS, CDR2 FQNEAQ.

V usage is TRBV28 and J usage is TRBJ1-2, with D unresolved. The CDR3 totals 14 residues. Trimming left V 3 bases short and J 7 bases short, with 15 bases between. Germline assignment: CDR1 MDHEN and CDR2 SYDVKM. CDR3 sequence: CASSLRGKRRGYTF. In DNA, the CDR3 is TGTGCCAGCAGTTTGAGAGGGAAACGGCGTGGCTACACCTTC.

The rearrangement joins TRBV7-9 to TRBJ1-4; no clear D gene. CDR3 length equals 12 residues. CDR1 is SEHNR, CDR2 FQNEAQ, per germline (reference sequence). V lost 5 bases and J lost 5, with 6 bases in between. Written as DNA, the CDR3 is TGTGCCAGCAGCCTCCAGAATGAAAAACTGTTTTTT. This codes for CASSLQNEKLFF.

The chain employs TRBV5-1 and TRBJ1-2; D remains ambiguous. The CDR3 length is 13 residues. Germline CDR1 SGHRS, CDR2 YFSETQ. Trimming took 1 base from V and 2 from J, leaving 6 bases between them. In DNA, the CDR3 is TGCGCCAGCAGCTTGCGAGAGAACTATGGCTACACCTTC. Its protein is CASSLRENYGYTF.

This clone was recorded a few times. The V call is TRBV5-1, the J call TRBJ1-5; D is unclear. Germline V gives CDR1 SGHRS, CDR2 YFSETQ. The CDR3 spans 13 residues. V was cut by 8 bases and J by 3 bases, with 12 bases left in between. CDR3 sequence reads: CASRYSSNQPQHF. The CDR3 DNA reads as TGCGCCAGTCGCTATAGTTCCAATCAGCCCCAGCATTTT.

The rearrangement uses TRBV7-2 and TRBJ2-3; D unclear. From germline, CDR1 is SGHTA and CDR2 FQGNSA. With 5 bases removed from V and 2 bases from J, the gap between germline ends came to 14 bases. This CDR3 comprises 15 residues. CDR3: CASSAPRPNTDTQYF. Written as DNA, the CDR3 is TGTGCCAGCAGCGCGCCCAGGCCGAACACAGATACGCAGTATTTT.

This chain connects TRBV28 to TRBJ1-6; 9 bases are a match to TRBD1. The CDR3 covers 15 residues. Germline V gene lookup returns CDR1 MDHEN and CDR2 SYDVKM. The junction had 8 bases not matched to a gene; V was cut back by 5 bases and J by 9 bases. In DNA form, the CDR3 reads TGTGCCAGCAGTCTCCAACAGGGGGCGGTTTCACCCCTCCACTTT. It is translated as CASSLQQGAVSPLHF. The full variable domain, with the rest looked up from reference TRBV28 and TRBJ1-6, is DVKVTQSSRYLVKRTGEKVFLECVQDMDHENMFWYRQDPGLGLRLIYFSYDVKMKEKGDIPEGYSVSREKKERFSLILESASTNQTSMYLCASSLQQGAVSPLHFGNGTRLTVT.

This CDR3 reads CASSWVGANEKLFF. As DNA, the CDR3 is TGTGCCAGCAGCTGGGTCGGGGCTAATGAAAAACTGTTTTTT. The chain is built from TRBV5-6 and TRBJ1-4; no definite D call. The germline CDR1 and CDR2 sequences are SGHDT and YYEEEE. The V end was cut by 3 bases, the J end by 3 bases, with 9 bases between. The CDR3 sequence is 14 residues long.

CDR3: CASCGRGSGELFF. As DNA, the CDR3 is TGTGCCAGCTGCGGGAGGGGGTCCGGGGAGCTGTTTTTT. V gene TRBV6-6 combines with J gene TRBJ2-2; TRBD2 matches at 9 bases. Trimming at V came to 8 bases and at J to 6 bases, leaving 4 bases not matched to a gene. This CDR3 is built from 13 residues. Germline CDR1 and CDR2: MNHNY and SVGAGI (reference sequence).

This chain uses TRBV27 with TRBJ2-1; tentatively, D is TRBD2 (6 bases). CDR3 length equals 14 residues. V lost 6 bases, J lost 10 bases, and 19 bases lay in between. CDR1 is MNHEY, CDR2 SMNVEV, per germline (reference sequence). CDR3: CASRGTGGLKEQFF. CDR3 coding DNA: TGTGCCAGCAGGGGGACTGGAGGGCTAAAGGAGCAGTTCTTC.

CDR3 sequence reads: CASSIPGRSANEKLFF. CDR3 DNA sequence: TGTGCCAGTAGTATCCCAGGTCGATCGGCTAATGAAAAACTGTTTTTT. This rearrangement joins TRBV19 to TRBJ1-4; D remains unclear. CDR3 length: 16 amino acids. CDR1 and CDR2 from the germline V gene are LNHDA and SQIVND (reference sequence). With 3 bases removed from V and 3 bases from J, the gap between germline ends came to 14 bases.

The chain has TRBV10-2 and TRBJ2-3; maybe TRBD2 (5 bases). This CDR3 is built from 15 residues. V gave up 0 bases and J gave up 6 bases, with 13 bases separating them. Germline V gives CDR1 WSHSY, CDR2 SAAADI. CDR3 bases: TGCGCCAGCAGTGAGTCGAGAGGGCTCGGGGATACGCAGTATTTT. Its protein product is CASSESRGLGDTQYF.

The chain has TRBV7-9 and TRBJ1-2; D might be TRBD1 (6 bases). CDR1 and CDR2 from the germline V gene are SEHNR and FQNEAQ (reference sequence). The CDR3 has 15 residues. The V gene lost 6 bases and the J gene lost 4 bases, with 18 bases spanning the gap. The CDR3 DNA reads as TGTGCCAGCAGTTCCGTTATAGACAGGCTCTATGGCTACACCTTC. This gives the protein CASSSVIDRLYGYTF.

V is TRBV6-6 and J is TRBJ2-1, with TRBD1 matching 7 bases. V shed 2 bases, J shed 7 bases, and the junction held 5 bases outside the gene matches. Germline V CDR1 and CDR2: MNHNY, SVGAGI (reference sequence). The CDR3 sequence is 14 residues long. CDR3 sequence: CASSYPTTGNEQFF. The CDR3 DNA sequence: TGTGCCAGCAGTTACCCGACGACAGGGAATGAGCAGTTCTTC.

This clone was seen a few times. DNA of the CDR3: TGCGCCAGCCGAGCTCGGACACGTCCCTACGAGCAGTACTTC. This codes for CASRARTRPYEQYF. The J gene is TRBJ2-7, the V gene TRBV4-1; a weak D match, TRBD1 (5 bases). The length of the CDR3 is 14 residues. The germline V gene has CDR1 MGHRA and CDR2 YSYEKL. Trimming removed 8 bases at V and 2 bases at J, with 16 bases between.